The following is a TCR beta chain sequence with its context. The antigen is not known. A read error may produce the germline difference seen at one junction end. A modified ARM-PCR protocol with three rounds of nested PCR amplified TCRbeta. Via MiXCR, TCRdb re-called the multiplex PCR reads, giving one row per CDR3 protein. The repertoire consists of roughly 81,000 distinct CDR3 sequences, with 61% occurring once and the leading ten covering roughly 15%. RNA was extracted from bulk tissue without any cell sorting. The data belong to a study of tumor and adjacent non-tumor tissue in lung cancer. Whole-study context: Stage I to III disease affected 9 to 10 men and about 5 women aged roughly 31 to 85. On average, productive TCRbeta reads reached 4 million to 5 million per sample.

CDR1 and CDR2 (germline): SGHNT, YENEEA. This CDR3 has 15 residues. General observations from the study: Tumor repertoires had a smaller top 100 clone share than normal lung. Tumor TCR diversity, when higher, was linked to shorter survival.

The clonotype was recovered from a man aged 65 to 85 with non-small cell lung cancer. The V gene is TRBV11-3, the J gene TRBJ2-1; possible D gene TRBD2, 5 bases. The source material was lung tumor tissue. The CDR3 reads CASSLDRGTNNEHFF. The CDR3 DNA reads TGTGCTAGTAGCTTAGATCGGGGAACTAACAATGAGCACTTCTTC. The full variable domain, with the rest looked up from reference TRBV11-3 and TRBJ2-1, is EAGVVQSPRYKIIEKKQPVAFWCNPISGHNTLYWYLQNLGQGPELLIRYENEEAVDDSQLPKDRFSAERLKGVDSTLKIQPAELGDSAVYLCASSLDRGTNNEHFFGPGTRLTVL.